This T cell receptor (beta chain) was profiled in a study of PD-L1 blockade in urothelial cancer. Libraries were prepared by immunoSEQ multiplex PCR; TCRdb keeps only in-frame clonotypes and omits some of them. The sample records tens of thousands of clones, about 80% being singletons. The patients' disease, urothelial carcinoma, was locally advanced or metastatic. The CDR3 runs to 14 residues. The germline V gene encodes CDR1 MNHNS and CDR2 SASEGT. V was cut by 7 bases and J by 6 bases, with 19 bases left in between. This sequence originates from a man in his 70s with urothelial cancer. The V gene is TRBV6-1, the J gene TRBJ2-7, with a possible D match to TRBD1 (6 bases). The sample in question was PBMCs, obtained around atezolizumab (anti-PD-L1) treatment. The CDR3, as DNA: TGTGCCAGCAATCGAAACAGGGCTGGCGGCGAGCAGTACTTC. This codes for CASNRNRAGGEQYF.